This is a list of T cell receptor beta chains from one sample in a study of blood T cell repertoires in COVID-19. Assay: immunoSEQ multiplex PCR; the TCRdb copy retains only in-frame clones and omits some. The profile shows approximately 120,000 clones, about four fifths of them singletons. Sequenced input: peripheral blood. The source of these receptors is a man aged 25-40 years with COVID-19, enrolled during active disease. CDR3s include the opening cysteine and the closing phenylalanine or tryptophan. D genes are given only for firm matches. Size is stated for part of the rows, as once, few or many counts, or as a class when the clone is expanded.

d_gene	j_gene	abundance	v_gene	CDR3nt	CDR3aa
NA	TRBJ2-2	few	TRBV27	TGTGCCAGCAGGGTCCTACGGGACACCGGGGAGCTGTTTTTT	CASRVLRDTGELFF
NA	TRBJ2-5	NA	TRBV11-3	TGTGCCAGCAGCTTAGCCCAGGCAGAGACCCAGTACTTC	CASSLAQAETQYF
NA	TRBJ1-1	once	TRBV27	TGTGCCAGCAGCCACCTCTGGGGGGAGGACACTGAAGCTTTCTTT	CASSHLWGEDTEAFF
TRBD1	TRBJ2-2	NA	TRBV11-2	TGTGCCAGCAGCATCGGACAGGGTCGGACTTACACCGGGGAGCTGTTTTTT	CASSIGQGRTYTGELFF
NA	TRBJ1-2	NA	TRBV5-4	TGTGCCAGCAGCCGCTACACAGAGTTCTATGGCTACACCTTC	CASSRYTEFYGYTF
TRBD2	TRBJ2-7	NA	TRBV9	TGTGCCAGCAGCGTAAAAGCGGGGGGCTCCGACATAACCTACGAGCAGTACTTC	CASSVKAGGSDITYEQYF
TRBD2	TRBJ2-1	NA	TRBV11-3	TGTGCCAGCAGCTGGAAAAGCGGGGTGTCCTTCTTC	CASSWKSGVSFF
NA	TRBJ2-2	NA	TRBV6-5	TGTGCCAGCAGTTACTCGGGAGAGACCGGGGAGCTGTTTTTT	CASSYSGETGELFF
NA	TRBJ2-5	NA	TRBV30	TGTGCCTGGAGTGCGCAAGCGCTCCCAGAGACCCAGTACTTC	CAWSAQALPETQYF
NA	TRBJ2-3	few	TRBV29-1	TGCAGCGCTGCTAGGGGGACCACAGATACGCAGTATTTT	CSAARGTTDTQYF
TRBD2	TRBJ2-3	NA	TRBV25-1	TGTGCCAGCAGTGACTCCGGACTAGCGGGGGGACCCACAGATACGCAGTATTTT	CASSDSGLAGGPTDTQYF
NA	TRBJ1-1	NA	TRBV19	TGTGCCAGTAGTCCCCGCGGAGGGAGCACTGAAGCTTTCTTT	CASSPRGGSTEAFF
NA	TRBJ1-2	few	TRBV11-3	TGTGCCAGCAGCTCGGTAAACTATGGCTACACCTTC	CASSSVNYGYTF
TRBD2	TRBJ2-1	NA	TRBV5-4	TGTGCCAGCAGCTTTAAGGGACTAGCAGAATACAATGAGCAGTTCTTC	CASSFKGLAEYNEQFF
TRBD1	TRBJ2-7	NA	TRBV4-2	TGTGCCAGCAGCTCAGGACAGGGGAGGGTTGAAAGCCTACGGGAGCAGTACTTC	CASSSGQGRVESLREQYF
NA	TRBJ1-1	NA	TRBV5-5	TGTGCCAGCAGCGTGCTGGAGGGTTTGAACACTGAAGCTTTCTTT	CASSVLEGLNTEAFF
NA	TRBJ2-1	NA	TRBV4-1	TGCGCCAGCAGCCAAAACTTAGGGGGGCTAGCGGACAATGAGCAGTTCTTC	CASSQNLGGLADNEQFF
NA	TRBJ2-3	NA	TRBV10-3	TGTGCCATCAGTGAGCGGGAGAGTAGCACAGATACGCAGTATTTT	CAISERESSTDTQYF
NA	TRBJ2-7	few	TRBV6-5	TGTGCCAGCAGTTACTCCGCAGGGACCTACGAGCAGTACTTC	CASSYSAGTYEQYF
NA	TRBJ2-5	NA	TRBV29-1	TGCAGCGCGGGGGTAGGAGGGGTTGGTCTCAGAGACCAAGAGACCCAGTACTTC	CSAGVGGVGLRDQETQYF
TRBD1	TRBJ1-1	NA	TRBV28	TGTGCCAGCAATGACAGGGGGCCGACTTTCTTT	CASNDRGPTFF
NA	TRBJ1-4	NA	TRBV4-1	TGCGCCAGCAGTCCCCGGGGGGAGGGGAGGAATGAAAAACTGTTTTTT	CASSPRGEGRNEKLFF